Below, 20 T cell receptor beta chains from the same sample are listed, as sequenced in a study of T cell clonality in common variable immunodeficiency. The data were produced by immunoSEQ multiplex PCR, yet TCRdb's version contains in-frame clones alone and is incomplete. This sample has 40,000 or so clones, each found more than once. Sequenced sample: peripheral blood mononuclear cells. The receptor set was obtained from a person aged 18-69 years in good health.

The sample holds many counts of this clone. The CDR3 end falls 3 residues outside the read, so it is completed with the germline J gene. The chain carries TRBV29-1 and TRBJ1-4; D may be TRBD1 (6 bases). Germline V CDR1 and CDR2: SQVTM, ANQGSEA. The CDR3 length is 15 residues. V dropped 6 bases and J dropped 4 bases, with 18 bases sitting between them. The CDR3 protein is CSVLKQGGINEKLFF. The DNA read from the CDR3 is TGCAGCGTCCTCAAACAGGGAGGCATTAATGAAAAA.

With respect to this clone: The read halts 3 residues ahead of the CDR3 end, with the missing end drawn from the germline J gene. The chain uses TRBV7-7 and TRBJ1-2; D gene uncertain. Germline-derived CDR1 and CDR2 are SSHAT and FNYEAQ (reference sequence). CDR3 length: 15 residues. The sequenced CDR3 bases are TGTGCCAGCAGCTTCCTACTAGCGACCCCCTACGAC. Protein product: CASSFLLATPYD. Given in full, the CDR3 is CASSFLLATPYDYTF.

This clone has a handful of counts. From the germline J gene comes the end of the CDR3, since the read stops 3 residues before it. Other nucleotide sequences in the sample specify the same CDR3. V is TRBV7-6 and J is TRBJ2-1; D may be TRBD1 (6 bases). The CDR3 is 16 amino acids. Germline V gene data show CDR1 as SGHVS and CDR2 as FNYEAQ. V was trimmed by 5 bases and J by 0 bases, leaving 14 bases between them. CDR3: CASSLEGGSSYNEQFF. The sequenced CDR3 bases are TGTGCCAGCAGCCTCGAAGGGGGAAGCTCCTACAATGAG.

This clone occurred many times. The DNA read from the CDR3 is TGTGCCACCAGAGCAGGGGGCGGTGATACG. Translation: CATRAGGGDT. The entire CDR3 protein reads CATRAGGGDTQYF. V gene TRBV24-1 combines with J gene TRBJ2-3, with TRBD1 matching 8 bases. The CDR3 end lies 3 residues beyond the end of the read and is filled in from the germline J gene. With V trimmed by 7 bases and J by 6 bases, 5 bases remained unmatched. The CDR3 consists of 13 residues. Per the germline V gene, CDR1 is KGHDR and CDR2 is SFDVKD.

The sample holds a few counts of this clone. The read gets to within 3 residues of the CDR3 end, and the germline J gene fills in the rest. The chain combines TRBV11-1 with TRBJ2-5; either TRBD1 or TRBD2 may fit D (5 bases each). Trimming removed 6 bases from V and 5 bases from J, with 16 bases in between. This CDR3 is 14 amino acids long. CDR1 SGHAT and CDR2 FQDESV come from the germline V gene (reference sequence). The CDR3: CASRGQGGMETQYF. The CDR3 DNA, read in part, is TGTGCCAGCAGGGGGCAAGGAGGCATGGAGACC. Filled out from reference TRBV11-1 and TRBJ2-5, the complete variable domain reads EAEVAQSPRYKITEKSQAVAFWCDPISGHATLYWYRQILGQGPELLVQFQDESVVDDSQLPKDRFSAERLKGVDSTLKIQPAELGDSAMYLCASRGQGGMETQYFGPGTRLLVL.

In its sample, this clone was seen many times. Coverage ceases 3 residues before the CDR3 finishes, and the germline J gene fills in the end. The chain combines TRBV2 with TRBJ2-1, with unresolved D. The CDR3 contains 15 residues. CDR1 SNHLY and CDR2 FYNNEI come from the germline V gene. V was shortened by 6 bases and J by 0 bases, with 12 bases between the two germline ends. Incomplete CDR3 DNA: TGTGCCAGCAGCCATGGCCAGAGCTCCTACAATGAG. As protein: CASSHGQSSYNE. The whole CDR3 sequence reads CASSHGQSSYNEQFF.

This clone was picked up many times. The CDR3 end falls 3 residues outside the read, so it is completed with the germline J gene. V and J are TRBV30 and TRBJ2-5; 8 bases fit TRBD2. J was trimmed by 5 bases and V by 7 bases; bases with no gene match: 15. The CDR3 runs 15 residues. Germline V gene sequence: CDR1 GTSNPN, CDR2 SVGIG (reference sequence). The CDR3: CASGRLAGPGETQYF. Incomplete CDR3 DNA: TGTGCCTCAGGACGGCTAGCGGGTCCAGGGGAGACC.

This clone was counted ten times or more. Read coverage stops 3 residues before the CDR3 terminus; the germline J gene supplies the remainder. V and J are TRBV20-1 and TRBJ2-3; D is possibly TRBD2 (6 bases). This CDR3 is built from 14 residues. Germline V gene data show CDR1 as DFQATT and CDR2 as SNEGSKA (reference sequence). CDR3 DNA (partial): TGCACCGCGGGGAGGTCTAGCGGCACAGATACG. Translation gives CTAGRSSGTDT. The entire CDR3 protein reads CTAGRSSGTDTQYF.

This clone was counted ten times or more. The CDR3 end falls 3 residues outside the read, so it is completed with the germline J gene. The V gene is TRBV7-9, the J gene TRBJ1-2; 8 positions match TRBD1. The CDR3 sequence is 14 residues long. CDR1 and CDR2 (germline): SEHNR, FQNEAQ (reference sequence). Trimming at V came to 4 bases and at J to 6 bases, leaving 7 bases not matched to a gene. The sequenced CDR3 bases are TGTGCCAGCAGCTCCTACGGACAGGGAGATGGC. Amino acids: CASSSYGQGDG. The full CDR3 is CASSSYGQGDGYTF.

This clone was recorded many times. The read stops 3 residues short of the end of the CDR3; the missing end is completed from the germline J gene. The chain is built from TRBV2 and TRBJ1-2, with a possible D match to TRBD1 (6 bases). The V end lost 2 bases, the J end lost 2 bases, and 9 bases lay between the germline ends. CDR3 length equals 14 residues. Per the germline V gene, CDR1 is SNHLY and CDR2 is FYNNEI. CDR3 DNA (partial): TGTGCCAGCAGTGAACAGGGGAACAACTATGGC. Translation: CASSEQGNNYG. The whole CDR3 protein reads CASSEQGNNYGYTF.

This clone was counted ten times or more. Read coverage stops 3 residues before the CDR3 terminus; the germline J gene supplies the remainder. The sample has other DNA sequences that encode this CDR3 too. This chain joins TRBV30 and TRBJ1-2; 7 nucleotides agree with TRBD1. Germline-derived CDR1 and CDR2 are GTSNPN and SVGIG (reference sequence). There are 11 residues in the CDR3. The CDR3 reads CAAKQGLGYTF. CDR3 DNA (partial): TGTGCCGCCAAACAGGGGTTGGGC.

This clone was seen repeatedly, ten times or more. The CDR3 sequence is CASSVKASGRANEQFF. The sequenced part of the CDR3 DNA is TGTGCCAGCTCAGTAAAAGCTAGCGGGAGGGCCAATGAG. This chain uses TRBV18 with TRBJ2-1, with TRBD2 matching 12 bases. Coverage ceases 3 residues before the CDR3 finishes, and the germline J gene fills in the end. Germline lookup yields CDR1 KGHSH and CDR2 LQKENI. The CDR3 extends over 16 amino acids. V lost 5 bases to trimming and J lost 6 bases; unmatched junction nucleotides: 8. The variable domain in full, with the rest retrieved from reference TRBV18 and TRBJ2-1, is NAGVMQNPRHLVRRRGQEARLRCSPMKGHSHVYWYRQLPEEGLKFMVYLQKENIIDESGMPKERFSAEFPKEGPSILRIQQVVRGDSAAYFCASSVKASGRANEQFFGPGTRLTVL.

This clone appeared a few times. Partial CDR3 DNA: TGCGCCAGCAGCTTGGCCGGGACTGGCAACGAG. Protein sequence: CASSLAGTGNE. The entire CDR3 protein is CASSLAGTGNEQYF. The V and J genes are TRBV5-1 and TRBJ2-7; D might be TRBD2 (6 bases). The sequence runs out 3 residues before the end of the CDR3; the remainder is reconstructed from the germline J gene. Germline values: CDR1 SGHRS, CDR2 YFSETQ. CDR3 length: 14 residues. With 0 bases removed from V and 5 bases from J, the gap between germline ends came to 12 bases.

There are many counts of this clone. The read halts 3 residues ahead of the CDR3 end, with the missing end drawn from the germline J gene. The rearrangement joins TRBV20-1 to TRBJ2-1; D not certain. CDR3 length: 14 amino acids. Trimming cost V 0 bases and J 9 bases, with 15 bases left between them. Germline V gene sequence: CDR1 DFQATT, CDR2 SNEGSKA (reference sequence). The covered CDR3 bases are TGCAGTGCTAGAGAAGGCGGTACGAGGAGTGAG. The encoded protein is CSAREGGTRSE. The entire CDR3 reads CSAREGGTRSEQFF.

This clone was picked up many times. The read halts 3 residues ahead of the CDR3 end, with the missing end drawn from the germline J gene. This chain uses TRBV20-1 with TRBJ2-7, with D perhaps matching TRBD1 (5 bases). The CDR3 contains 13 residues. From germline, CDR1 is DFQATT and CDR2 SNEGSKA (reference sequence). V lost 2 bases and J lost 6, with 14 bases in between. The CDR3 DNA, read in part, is TGCAGTGCTAGATACACAGGAACCAGCGAG. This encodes CSARYTGTSE. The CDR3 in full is CSARYTGTSEQYF.

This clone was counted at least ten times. This CDR3 reads CASSTQGEQETQYF. The CDR3 bases that were read are TGTGCCAGTAGTACCCAGGGGGAACAAGAGACC. V usage is TRBV19 and J usage is TRBJ2-5; 7 positions agree with TRBD1. The missing CDR3 end, 3 residues past where the read stops, is filled in from the germline J gene. This CDR3 has 14 amino acids. V dropped 4 bases and J dropped 2; count of bases not matched to a gene: 4. CDR1 and CDR2 from the germline V gene are LNHDA and SQIVND (reference sequence). The whole variable domain, filled in from reference TRBV19 and TRBJ2-5, reads DGGITQSPKYLFRKEGQNVTLSCEQNLNHDAMYWYRQDPGQGLRLIYYSQIVNDFQKGDIAEGYSVSREKKESFPLTVTSAQKNPTAFYLCASSTQGEQETQYFGPGTRLLVL.

The CDR3 loop reads CASSRTPLFSSGNTIYF. The part of the CDR3 DNA that was read is TGTGCTTCAAGCCGGACACCCTTATTCTCCTCTGGAAACACC. J is TRBJ1-3 and V is TRBV19; perhaps TRBD1 as D (5 bases). The CDR3 end lies 3 residues beyond the end of the read and is filled in from the germline J gene. This CDR3 contains 17 residues. The V gene's germline CDR1 is LNHDA and CDR2 SQIVND (reference sequence).

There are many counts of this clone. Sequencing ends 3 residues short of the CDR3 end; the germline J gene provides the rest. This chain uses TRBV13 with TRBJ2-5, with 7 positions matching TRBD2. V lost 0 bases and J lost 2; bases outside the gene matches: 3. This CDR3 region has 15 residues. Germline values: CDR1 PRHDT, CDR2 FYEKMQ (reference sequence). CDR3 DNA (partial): TGTGCCAGCAGCTTAGGTGCGGGAGAACAAGAGACC. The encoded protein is CASSLGAGEQET. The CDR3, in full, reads CASSLGAGEQETQYF.

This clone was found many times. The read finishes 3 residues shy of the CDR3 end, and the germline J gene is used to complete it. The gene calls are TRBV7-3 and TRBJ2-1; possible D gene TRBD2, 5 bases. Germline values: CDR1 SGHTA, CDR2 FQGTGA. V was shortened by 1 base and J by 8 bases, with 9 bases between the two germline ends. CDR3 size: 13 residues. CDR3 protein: CASSLNGLYEQFF. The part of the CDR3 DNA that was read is TGTGCCAGCAGCTTAAACGGACTGTATGAG.

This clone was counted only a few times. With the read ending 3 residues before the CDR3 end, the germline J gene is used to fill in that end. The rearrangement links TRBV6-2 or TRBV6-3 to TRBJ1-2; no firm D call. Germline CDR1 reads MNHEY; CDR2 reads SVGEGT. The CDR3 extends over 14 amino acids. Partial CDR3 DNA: TGTGCCAGCAAGGTCACGGTAGCATCCTACGAC. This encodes CASKVTVASYD. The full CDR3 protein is CASKVTVASYDYTF.